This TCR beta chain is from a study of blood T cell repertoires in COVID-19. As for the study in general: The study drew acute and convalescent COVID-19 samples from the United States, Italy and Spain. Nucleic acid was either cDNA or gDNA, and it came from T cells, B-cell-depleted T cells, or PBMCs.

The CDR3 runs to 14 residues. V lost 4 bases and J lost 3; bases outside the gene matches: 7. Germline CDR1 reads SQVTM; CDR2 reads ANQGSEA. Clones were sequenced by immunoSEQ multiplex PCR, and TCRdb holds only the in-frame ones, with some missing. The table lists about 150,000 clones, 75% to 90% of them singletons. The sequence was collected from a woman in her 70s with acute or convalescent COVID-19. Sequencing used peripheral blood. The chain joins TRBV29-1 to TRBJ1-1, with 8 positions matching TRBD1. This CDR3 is CSVVGGTGHTEAFF. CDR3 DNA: TGCAGCGTTGTGGGCGGGACAGGACACACTGAAGCTTTCTTT.